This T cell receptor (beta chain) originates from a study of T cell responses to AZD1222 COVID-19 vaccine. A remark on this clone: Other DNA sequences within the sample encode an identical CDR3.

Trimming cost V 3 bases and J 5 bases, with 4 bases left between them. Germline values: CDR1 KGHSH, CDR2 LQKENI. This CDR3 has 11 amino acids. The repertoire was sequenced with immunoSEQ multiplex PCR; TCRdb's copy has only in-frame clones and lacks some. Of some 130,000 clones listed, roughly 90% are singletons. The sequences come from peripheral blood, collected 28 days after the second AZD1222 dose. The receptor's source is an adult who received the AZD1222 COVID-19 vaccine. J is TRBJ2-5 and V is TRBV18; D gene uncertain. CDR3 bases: TGTGCCAGCTCACCGAGGGAGACCCAGTACTTC. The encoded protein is CASSPRETQYF.